What follows are 13 T cell receptor beta chains derived from one specimen sequenced in a study of blood T cells in healthy people across ages. It was with a sample-barcoded 5' primer and a J-beta primer mix that a second PCR of roughly 7 to 12 cycles was run. TCRdb analysed the 5' RACE reads with MiXCR anew, one entry per CDR3 protein. Of fewer than 2,000,000 distinct CDR3 sequences detected, about 39% appear once; the ten largest clones hold approximately 22%. Sequencing was performed on blood. These receptors all come from a human donor in good health.

The chain is built from TRBV20-1 and TRBJ2-7; 12 bases match TRBD2. The germline CDR1 and CDR2 sequences are DFQATT and SNEGSKA (reference sequence). V was clipped by 4 bases and J by 5 bases; unmatched bases: 9. This CDR3 contains 15 residues. In DNA form, the CDR3 reads TGCAGTGCTATTTCTAGCGGGGGGGCCCGAAACGAGCAGTACTTC. Residues: CSAISSGGARNEQYF.

This clonotype showed up just once. The chain has TRBV5-6 and TRBJ2-1, with 9 bases lining up with TRBD2. This CDR3 is 15 amino acids long. V lost 6 bases to trimming and J lost 7 bases; unmatched junction nucleotides: 11. Germline-derived CDR1 and CDR2 are SGHDT and YYEEEE. For the CDR3, the DNA is TGTGCCAGCACCTGGCTAGCGGGGATGGGGAATGAGCAGTTCTTC. The encoded protein is CASTWLAGMGNEQFF.

The chain combines TRBV29-1 with TRBJ1-1; maybe TRBD1 (6 bases). Germline CDR1 SQVTM, CDR2 ANQGSEA. The CDR3 extends over 13 amino acids. With 5 bases removed from V and 1 base from J, the gap between germline ends came to 11 bases. The CDR3 bases are TGCAGCGTTCGGGGGGCCCCGAACACTGAAGCTTTCTTT. Translating it yields CSVRGAPNTEAFF.

This chain uses TRBV27 with TRBJ2-1; D assignment may be TRBD1 or TRBD2 (7 bases each). With 4 bases removed from V and 9 bases from J, the gap between germline ends came to 13 bases. From germline, CDR1 is MNHEY and CDR2 SMNVEV (reference sequence). The CDR3 totals 13 residues. CDR3 nucleotide sequence: TGTGCCAGCAGTTCAGGGGGGGTGACTGAGCAGTTCTTC. The encoded protein is CASSSGGVTEQFF.

The chain links TRBV28 to TRBJ1-1, with a tentative D call TRBD1 (6 bases). The CDR3 sequence is 15 residues long. Trimming cost V 6 bases and J 4 bases, with 18 bases left between them. Per the germline V gene, CDR1 is MDHEN and CDR2 is SYDVKM. The CDR3 spells CASSRLGGLGTEAFF. In DNA, the CDR3 is TGTGCCAGCAGCAGACTGGGGGGGCTTGGCACTGAAGCTTTCTTT.

CDR3 nucleotide sequence: TGCAGCGTTGTTTTTCTGACAAGGCCCATGGGGGCCTACGAGCAGTACTTC. Translating gives CSVVFLTRPMGAYEQYF. The rearrangement uses TRBV29-1 and TRBJ2-7, with D possibly called TRBD1 or TRBD2 (5 bases each). Germline V CDR1 and CDR2: SQVTM, ANQGSEA. The CDR3 extends over 17 amino acids. Between the trimmed V and J ends, which lost 4 bases and 2 bases, there was a span of 24 bases.

The J gene is TRBJ1-2, the V gene TRBV20-1; maybe TRBD1 (5 bases). This CDR3 spans 12 amino acids. Per germline, CDR1 DFQATT and CDR2 SNEGSKA (reference sequence). In nucleotides, the CDR3 is TGCAGCGGCTGGGGCTCTAACTATGGCTACACCTTC. This translates into CSGWGSNYGYTF.

This clonotype has a single count. The junction shows a germline mismatch at one end, possibly a read error. CDR3 protein: CAGSLSDNLEQFF. DNA for the CDR3: TGCGCCGGCAGCTTGTCAGACAATCTCGAGCAGTTCTTC. This chain links TRBV5-1 with TRBJ2-1; the D is unclear. Germline assignment: CDR1 SGHRS and CDR2 YFSETQ. There are 13 residues in the CDR3.

In this sample, this clonotype turned up once. The V call is TRBV3-1, the J call TRBJ1-2; D uncertain. Per germline, CDR1 LGHDT and CDR2 YNNKEL (reference sequence). V shed 6 bases and J shed 9 bases, with 23 bases lying between them. The CDR3 covers 15 residues. The CDR3 region has the DNA TGTGCCAGCAGTCATCGACGTGGAGGCGGGGAAAGCTACACCTTC. Protein product: CASSHRRGGGESYTF.

J is TRBJ1-5 and V is TRBV2; unclear D gene. The CDR3 has 14 residues. V lost 3 bases to trimming and J lost 6 bases, with 12 bases between them. Looked up from germline, CDR1 is SNHLY and CDR2 is FYNNEI. The CDR3 loop is CASSDGFPGQPQHF. The CDR3 coding sequence is TGTGCCAGCAGTGACGGTTTTCCGGGTCAGCCCCAGCATTTT.

This CDR3 reads CASSLKTDTNYGYTF. CDR3 DNA sequence: TGCGCCAGCAGCTTAAAGACAGATACTAACTATGGCTACACCTTC. This sequence joins TRBV5-1 and TRBJ1-2; D possibly corresponds to TRBD1 (5 bases). Per the germline V gene, CDR1 is SGHRS and CDR2 is YFSETQ. Trimming shortened V by 2 bases and J by 0 bases, and 11 bases separated the two germline ends. The CDR3 length is 15 residues.

A few counts support this clonotype. The CDR3 reads CASSRRGSSYNEQFF. The CDR3 DNA reads TGTGCCAGCAGCCGACGGGGGAGCTCCTACAATGAGCAGTTCTTC. The genes are TRBV12-3 or TRBV12-4 and TRBJ2-1; D possibly corresponds to TRBD2 (6 bases). With 6 bases removed from V and 0 bases from J, the gap between germline ends came to 12 bases. The CDR3 sequence is 15 residues long.

This clonotype was counted only a few times. This chain joins TRBV12-3 or TRBV12-4 and TRBJ1-6; D is uncertain. V was clipped by 3 bases and J by 6 bases, with 6 bases between them. The CDR3 contains 13 residues. The CDR3 bases are TGTGCCAGCAGTTTTCAGGTTAATTCACCCCTCCACTTT. Translated, it gives CASSFQVNSPLHF.